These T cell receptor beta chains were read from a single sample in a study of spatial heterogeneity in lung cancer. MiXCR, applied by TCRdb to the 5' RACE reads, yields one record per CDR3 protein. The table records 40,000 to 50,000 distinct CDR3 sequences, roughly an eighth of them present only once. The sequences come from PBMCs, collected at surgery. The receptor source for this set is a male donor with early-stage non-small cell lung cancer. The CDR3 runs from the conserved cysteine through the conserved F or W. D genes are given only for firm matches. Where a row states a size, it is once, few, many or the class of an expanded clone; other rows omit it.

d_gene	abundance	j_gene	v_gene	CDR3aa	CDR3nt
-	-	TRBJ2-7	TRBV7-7	CASSLDPSLEQYF	TGTGCTAGCAGCTTAGATCCCAGTCTCGAGCAGTACTTC
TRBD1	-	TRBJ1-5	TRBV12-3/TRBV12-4	CASSLTTGAGQPQHF	TGTGCCAGCAGTTTAACGACAGGGGCCGGTCAGCCCCAGCATTTT
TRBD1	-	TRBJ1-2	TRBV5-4	CASSLGQGFGYTF	TGTGCCAGCAGCTTGGGACAGGGTTTTGGCTACACCTTC
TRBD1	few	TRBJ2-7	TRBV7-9	CASSLNADRVHEQYF	TGTGCCAGCAGCTTAAACGCGGACAGGGTACACGAGCAGTACTTC
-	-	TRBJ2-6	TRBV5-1	CASSTGGSGANVLTF	TGCGCCAGCAGCACAGGAGGGTCTGGGGCCAACGTCCTGACTTTC
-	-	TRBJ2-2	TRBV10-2	CASRDTLLNTGELFF	TGCGCCAGCAGAGACACCCTTTTGAACACCGGGGAGCTGTTTTTT
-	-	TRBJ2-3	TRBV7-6	CASSLGPSTDTQYF	TGTGCCAGCAGCTTAGGACCCTCCACAGATACGCAGTATTTT
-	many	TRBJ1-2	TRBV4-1	CASSRPGGGYGYTF	TGCGCCAGCAGCCGCCCTGGGGGCGGCTATGGCTACACCTTC
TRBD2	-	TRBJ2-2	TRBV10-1	CASTPSGDNTGELFF	TGCGCCAGCACGCCCAGCGGGGATAACACCGGGGAGCTGTTTTTT
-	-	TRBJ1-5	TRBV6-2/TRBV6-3	CASRDRLNQPQHF	TGTGCCAGCAGAGACAGGCTCAATCAGCCCCAGCATTTT
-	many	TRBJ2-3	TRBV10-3	CAIIGPAGTQYF	TGTGCCATCATCGGTCCGGCAGGTACGCAGTATTTT
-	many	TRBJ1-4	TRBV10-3	CAISEVRPNEKLFF	TGTGCCATCAGTGAGGTCAGACCTAATGAAAAACTGTTTTTT
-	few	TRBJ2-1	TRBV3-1	CASSQVGAGEQFF	TGTGCCAGCAGCCAAGTGGGGGCAGGTGAGCAGTTCTTC
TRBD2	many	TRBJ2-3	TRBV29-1	CSVERASGRDTQYF	TGCAGCGTTGAAAGGGCTAGCGGGAGAGATACGCAGTATTTT
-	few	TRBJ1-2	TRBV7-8	CASSIYPRGRNYGYTF	TGTGCCAGCAGCATATACCCCCGAGGCCGAAACTATGGCTACACCTTC
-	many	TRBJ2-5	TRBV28	CASSYGGSQETQYF	TGTGCCAGCAGTTATGGGGGGAGCCAAGAGACCCAGTACTTC
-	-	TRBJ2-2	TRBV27	CASSFSTGNTGELFF	TGTGCCAGCAGTTTTTCCACAGGGAACACCGGGGAGCTGTTTTTT
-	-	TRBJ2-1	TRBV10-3	CAISESAGRNEQFF	TGTGCCATCAGTGAGTCGGCAGGGAGGAATGAGCAGTTCTTC
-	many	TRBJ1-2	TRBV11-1	CASSLVVDYGYTF	TGTGCCAGCAGCTTAGTCGTGGACTATGGCTACACCTTC
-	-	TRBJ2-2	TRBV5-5	CASSLAGGRNGELFF	TGTGCCAGCAGCTTGGCCGGCGGGCGGAACGGGGAGCTGTTTTTT
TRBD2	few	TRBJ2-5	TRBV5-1	CASSKTSGQETQYF	TGCGCCAGCAGCAAGACTAGCGGACAAGAGACCCAGTACTTC
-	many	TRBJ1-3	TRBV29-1	CSAQSGSNSGNTIYF	TGCAGCGCCCAAAGCGGGTCCAACTCTGGAAACACCATATATTTT
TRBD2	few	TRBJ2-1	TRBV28	CASRSGLVSEQFF	TGTGCCAGCAGATCAGGACTAGTTTCTGAGCAGTTCTTC
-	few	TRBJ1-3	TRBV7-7	CASSPGHLDGNTIYF	TGTGCTAGCAGCCCCGGACATTTGGACGGAAACACCATATATTTT
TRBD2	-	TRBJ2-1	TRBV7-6	CASRRGIAGVGEQFF	TGTGCCAGCAGGCGAGGTATAGCGGGAGTAGGGGAGCAGTTCTTC
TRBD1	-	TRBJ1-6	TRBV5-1	CASSLVWDRTNSPLHF	TGCGCCAGCAGCTTGGTCTGGGACAGGACTAATTCACCCCTCCACTTT